This note documents a single T cell receptor beta chain sequence. This clone's antigen is unknown. Base qualities are missing; no much larger clone stands one base away. The immunoSEQ Assay, a bias-controlled multiplex PCR, was used to amplify TCRbeta CDR3 regions from genomic DNA. The study's processing was this. Nucleated cell counts per sample were estimated from amplification of reference gene primers within the assay. To quantify the absolute abundance of each unique TCRbeta CDR3 rearrangement, sequence reads were collapsed and filtered. For each sample, productive Simpson clonality was calculated as the square root of Simpson's diversity index across productive rearrangements. TCRdb provides this immuneACCESS table in a form limited to in-frame rearrangements. Some clones are lacking; in checked studies, under half of them reflect an unresolved V gene, and why the rest are absent is not known. V, J and clone size are taken as reported in that table, and D and trimming were inferred from the DNA itself. The sample table records roughly 240,000 clones; over 80% of these occur just once. About 0.95% of the sample is taken by the ten largest.

Enrolling through a virtual design, the prospective study's participants ranged in age from roughly 18 to 100 years and lived across roughly 24 United States geographic areas. Cohort assignment in the prospective study relied on participant-reported clinical history from a screening survey and a study questionnaire. Exposed participants had been in contact, within 2 weeks of entering the study, with a person who had a PCR-confirmed or clinician-diagnosed case of COVID-19. Each participant in the prospective study had whole blood, serum and a nasopharyngeal or oropharyngeal swab collected by mobile phlebotomists. Prospective study participants could optionally give additional blood draws and questionnaires over an approximately 2-month period. Blood samples from the prospective study were shipped frozen or at room temperature prior to DNA extraction. This sample was included in a study of blood T cell repertoires in COVID-19 (dated by TCRdb to the early 2020s). For the study in its entirety: Collaborator samples came from the United States, Italy and Spain and covered acute and convalescent phases of COVID-19. The samples were drawn from the first 160 participants of the ongoing ImmuneRACE study and from some 1,300 subjects provided by 6 global collaborators. Deeply sampled blood TCRbeta repertoires from subjects exposed to, actively infected with, or recovered from COVID-19 were included in the dataset. The material from the prospective study consisted of cDNA or gDNA derived from T cells, B-cell-depleted T cells, or PBMCs. The repertoires were made available in a free public database intended to serve as a resource for research on the immune response to SARS-CoV-2. Where available, HLA class I and class II types were taken from metadata supplied by the sample provider and were not determined by assay-based typing. The sample metadata nearly always contained a de-identified subject ID, COVID-19 status, age in years and sex. Paper-wide results and their limitations: The quantity of clinical and demographic metadata differed by source and by participant and was supplied without curation.

The CDR3 contains 16 residues, cysteine and phenylalanine counted. The read is trimmed to its CDR3 DNA, 48 bases read in frame from base 1. The germline V gene encodes CDR1 MNHEY and CDR2 SVGAGI. Ends trimmed: V by 4 bases, J by 2 bases; bases unmatched to a gene: 6. The sequenced sample was PBMCs or T cells enriched from blood (not recorded which). The sequence was obtained from a man in his fifties who had been exposed to COVID-19. The V gene is TRBV6-5 and the J gene is TRBJ2-5; TRBD2 fits 11 bases in the junction. The CDR3 here reads CASSSTSGSGQETQYF. Here is the DNA: TGTGCCAGCAGTTCTACTAGCGGGAGTGGTCAAGAGACCCAGTACTTC.